The 29 T cell receptor beta chains reported below all come from one sample, sequenced in a study of cytomegalovirus exposure and HLA in healthy donors. The PCR ran on 60 Vbeta and 13 Jbeta primers. Produced via immunoSEQ multiplex PCR; TCRdb's table is partial and in-frame only. The sample consists of 150,000 or so clones, 75% to 85% of them appearing once. Sequencing was performed on PBMCs. These receptors all stem from a man in his fifties in good health and CMV-seropositive.

The chain carries TRBV6-5 and TRBJ2-7, with D possibly being TRBD1 (5 bases). The CDR3 covers 13 residues. V was shortened by 5 bases and J by 0 bases, with 8 bases between the two germline ends. Germline CDR1 and CDR2: MNHEY and SVGAGI. The CDR3 loop reads CASSVGASYEQYF. CDR3 nucleotide sequence: TGTGCCAGCAGTGTAGGGGCCTCCTACGAGCAGTACTTC.

J is TRBJ2-7 and V is TRBV7-2; possible D gene TRBD2, 6 bases. V was shortened by 1 base and J by 2 bases, with 12 bases between the two germline ends. This CDR3 has 15 residues. Germline assignment: CDR1 SGHTA and CDR2 FQGNSA. CDR3 region: CASSLGGRRAYEQYF. The CDR3 DNA reads as TGTGCCAGCAGCTTAGGGGGCAGGAGGGCCTACGAGCAGTACTTC.

The genes are TRBV5-1 and TRBJ2-5; the match to TRBD2 covers 11 bases. Germline lookup yields CDR1 SGHRS and CDR2 YFSETQ. This CDR3 spans 17 amino acids. V lost 4 bases to trimming and J lost 1 base; unmatched junction nucleotides: 9. CDR3 protein: CASSLGPSGGPQETQYF. In nucleotides, the CDR3 is TGCGCCAGCAGCCTTGGTCCTAGCGGGGGGCCCCAAGAGACCCAGTACTTC.

For this clone: One end of the junction does not line up with germline, which may come from a read error. The chain is built from TRBV5-1 and TRBJ1-3; possible D gene TRBD1, 5 bases. Germline-derived CDR1 and CDR2 are SGHRS and YFSETQ. The CDR3 has 15 residues. CDR3 sequence reads: CASSLGAISGNTVYF. The CDR3 nucleotides are TGCGCCAGCAGCCTAGGGGCCATCTCTGGAAACACCGTATATTTT.

This chain joins TRBV7-6 and TRBJ2-7; 9 bases match TRBD1. The junction had 2 bases not matched to a gene; V was cut back by 1 base and J by 4 bases. Per the germline V gene, CDR1 is SGHVS and CDR2 is FNYEAQ. The length of the CDR3 is 14 residues. In nucleotides, the CDR3 is TGTGCCAGCAGCTTAGGGACAGGGGAGTACGAGCAGTACTTC. It translates to CASSLGTGEYEQYF.

This clone was observed a handful of times. This chain connects TRBV18 to TRBJ1-1; the D is unclear. Germline V CDR1 and CDR2: KGHSH, LQKENI. V was cut by 0 bases and J by 4 bases, with 6 bases left in between. The CDR3 runs 13 residues. This CDR3 reads CASSPPPGTEAFF. The CDR3 DNA sequence: TGTGCCAGCTCACCACCCCCCGGCACTGAAGCTTTCTTT.

The rearrangement uses TRBV5-1 and TRBJ2-5, with a possible D match to TRBD2 (5 bases). Germline V gene data show CDR1 as SGHRS and CDR2 as YFSETQ. Trimming stripped 4 bases from V and 2 bases from J, with 9 bases between. The CDR3 has 13 amino acids. CDR3 loop: CASSPGIQETQYF. The CDR3 DNA is TGCGCCAGCAGCCCCGGGATACAAGAGACCCAGTACTTC.

CDR3 in amino acids: CASSIGTASYEQYF. CDR3 DNA sequence: TGTGCCAGTAGTATAGGGACAGCATCCTACGAGCAGTACTTC. The chain employs TRBV19 and TRBJ2-7; tentatively, D is TRBD1 (6 bases). Germline V gene data show CDR1 as LNHDA and CDR2 as SQIVND (reference sequence). V was trimmed by 1 base and J by 1 base, leaving 8 bases between them. This CDR3 contains 14 residues. The full variable domain, rest sourced from reference TRBV19 and TRBJ2-7, is DGGITQSPKYLFRKEGQNVTLSCEQNLNHDAMYWYRQDPGQGLRLIYYSQIVNDFQKGDIAEGYSVSREKKESFPLTVTSAQKNPTAFYLCASSIGTASYEQYFGPGTRLTVT.

J is TRBJ2-2 and V is TRBV6-6, with TRBD1 matching over 9 bases. The CDR3 contains 16 residues. The germline V gene encodes CDR1 MNHNY and CDR2 SVGAGI (reference sequence). V shed 4 bases, J shed 1 base, and the junction held 4 bases outside the gene matches. CDR3 sequence (DNA): TGTGCCAGCAGTTTTCCGGGACAGGGGAACACCGGGGAGCTGTTTTTT. It specifies CASSFPGQGNTGELFF.

This clone has just a few counts. Different DNA sequences within this sample yield the same CDR3. V is TRBV19 and J is TRBJ2-1; possible D gene TRBD1, 5 bases. CDR1 LNHDA and CDR2 SQIVND come from the germline V gene (reference sequence). Trimming stripped 1 base from V and 0 bases from J, with 7 bases between. The CDR3 loop spans 15 amino acids. CDR3: CASSIGQSSYNEQFF. The CDR3 region has the DNA TGTGCCAGTAGTATAGGACAGAGCTCCTACAATGAGCAGTTCTTC.

This rearrangement joins TRBV27 to TRBJ1-4; D is unclear. V lost 4 bases and J lost 6, with 12 bases in between. CDR3 length: 14 amino acids. Germline lookup yields CDR1 MNHEY and CDR2 SMNVEV (reference sequence). Here the CDR3 reads CASSSRIRDEKLFF. The CDR3 DNA sequence: TGTGCCAGCAGTTCGAGGATACGAGATGAAAAACTGTTTTTT.

V is TRBV2 and J is TRBJ2-5; a possible D gene is TRBD1 (5 bases). The germline V gene has CDR1 SNHLY and CDR2 FYNNEI. V was shortened by 1 base and J by 4 bases, with 25 bases between the two germline ends. This CDR3 region has 19 residues. Here the CDR3 reads CASSEGGAGRWIGAETQYF. CDR3 nucleotide sequence: TGTGCCAGCAGTGAAGGTGGGGCAGGACGATGGATAGGGGCAGAGACCCAGTACTTC.

The genes are TRBV27 and TRBJ1-4; TRBD1 matches 10 bases. The CDR3 is 16 residues long. V trimming: 3 bases; J trimming: 11 bases; junction bases outside the gene matches: 12. Per the germline V gene, CDR1 is MNHEY and CDR2 is SMNVEV (reference sequence). The chain's CDR3 is CASSLTATGGFVKLFF. As DNA, the CDR3 is TGTGCCAGCAGTTTGACCGCGACAGGGGGCTTTGTGAAACTGTTTTTT.

This chain connects TRBV7-9 to TRBJ2-1; 7 nucleotides align to TRBD2. With 3 bases clipped from V and 6 bases from J, the junction kept 2 bases outside the gene matches. Germline V gene lookup returns CDR1 SEHNR and CDR2 FQNEAQ (reference sequence). The CDR3 runs to 13 residues. The CDR3 DNA follows: TGTGCCAGCAGCTTTGGGGGGGTCAATGAGCAGTTCTTC. This codes for CASSFGGVNEQFF.

The chain carries TRBV28 and TRBJ2-7; weak D call: TRBD1 (6 bases). Germline CDR1 MDHEN, CDR2 SYDVKM. The CDR3 sequence is 16 residues long. V was pared by 10 bases and J by 2 bases, with 24 bases between. DNA for the CDR3: TGTGCCACCCTAAAACTCATGGTGGGGGCCCCCTACGAGCAGTACGTC. Its translation: CATLKLMVGAPYEQYV.

The V gene is TRBV5-4, the J gene TRBJ1-4; TRBD1 agrees at 9 bases. Trimming at V came to 4 bases and at J to 7 bases, leaving 5 bases not matched to a gene. This CDR3 is built from 14 residues. CDR1 is SGHNT, CDR2 YYREEE, per germline (reference sequence). The CDR3 loop reads CASSVGQGREKLFF. CDR3 coding DNA: TGTGCCAGCAGCGTAGGACAGGGGCGTGAAAAACTGTTTTTT.

This chain connects TRBV6-1 to TRBJ2-5; a possible D gene is TRBD1 (5 bases). The CDR3 spans 16 residues. Per the germline V gene, CDR1 is MNHNS and CDR2 is SASEGT. Deletions cut 2 bases from V and 5 bases from J, with 18 bases between. CDR3 amino acids: CASSERPPRKGETQYF. The CDR3 bases are TGTGCCAGCAGTGAAAGGCCACCACGGAAGGGGGAGACCCAGTACTTC.

This rearrangement joins TRBV27 to TRBJ2-5; D may be TRBD1 (5 bases). The ends were cut back, 2 bases at V and 4 bases at J, with 8 bases in the middle. This CDR3 region has 13 residues. Germline CDR1 and CDR2: MNHEY and SMNVEV (reference sequence). CDR3 sequence reads: CASSLQGRETQYF. CDR3 sequence (DNA): TGTGCCAGCAGTTTACAGGGAAGAGAGACCCAGTACTTC.

V and J are TRBV5-4 and TRBJ2-4, with a weak D call TRBD1 (6 bases). Trimming took off 2 bases at V and 1 base at J, with 13 bases between the two ends. CDR1 is SGHNT, CDR2 YYREEE, per germline (reference sequence). The CDR3 covers 16 residues. Here the CDR3 DNA reads TGTGCCAGCAGCTTATCCAGGGGAACGGCCAAAAACATTCAGTACTTC. Translating it yields CASSLSRGTAKNIQYF.

This chain uses TRBV6-5 with TRBJ1-2, with unresolved D. Trimming took 7 bases from V and 8 from J, leaving 23 bases between them. This CDR3 region has 15 residues. The germline gives CDR1 MNHEY, CDR2 SVGAGI. The DNA for the CDR3 is TGTGCCAGCACCCAACAAGGAGGACCGACCCGGGGCTACACCTTC. Amino acids: CASTQQGGPTRGYTF.

The chain combines TRBV9 with TRBJ2-1, with TRBD1 as a possible D gene (5 bases). In germline, CDR1 is SGDLS, CDR2 YYNGEE. V lost 4 bases and J lost 7, with 12 bases in between. The CDR3 length is 13 residues. The CDR3: CASSPGPLNEQFF. The CDR3, as DNA: TGTGCCAGCAGCCCAGGGCCTTTAAATGAGCAGTTCTTC.

V gene TRBV5-6 combines with J gene TRBJ2-3; possible D gene TRBD1, 5 bases. There are 19 residues in the CDR3. V was pared by 1 base and J by 4 bases, with 25 bases between. Germline values: CDR1 SGHDT, CDR2 YYEEEE. CDR3 bases: TGTGCCAGCAGCTTGTTTGGGGCTGACAGTCACAAAATGTCAGATACGCAGTATTTT. Translating it yields CASSLFGADSHKMSDTQYF.

The genes are TRBV6-1 and TRBJ2-1; possibly TRBD1 for D (7 bases). The CDR3 length is 15 residues. Trimming took off 2 bases at V and 7 bases at J, with 15 bases between the two ends. The germline gives CDR1 MNHNS, CDR2 SASEGT. DNA for the CDR3: TGTGCCAGCAGTGAACAGGGGGGTAAGGGGAATGAGCAGTTCTTC. As protein: CASSEQGGKGNEQFF.

The rearrangement links TRBV11-2 to TRBJ1-4; TRBD1 might be the D (5 bases). The CDR3 consists of 16 residues. Germline CDR1 SGHAT, CDR2 FQNNGV. Trimming removed 1 base at V and 4 bases at J, with 13 bases between. Here the CDR3 reads CASSLGRQGINEKLFF. In DNA form, the CDR3 reads TGTGCCAGCAGCTTAGGGCGGCAGGGTATTAATGAAAAACTGTTTTTT.

The rearrangement links TRBV6-5 to TRBJ1-6; TRBD1 might be the D (6 bases). This CDR3 spans 15 amino acids. The V gene lost 3 bases and the J gene lost 10 bases, with 16 bases spanning the gap. Germline lookup yields CDR1 MNHEY and CDR2 SVGAGI. CDR3 sequence: CASSYTQGKESPLHF. DNA for the CDR3: TGTGCCAGCAGTTATACACAGGGAAAAGAATCACCCCTCCACTTT.

The chain combines TRBV27 with TRBJ2-7; D not certain. Germline V gene data show CDR1 as MNHEY and CDR2 as SMNVEV (reference sequence). This CDR3 is built from 13 residues. V lost 3 bases and J lost 3, with 9 bases in between. CDR3 in DNA: TGTGCCAGCAGTTTTGGCAGACACTACGAGCAGTACTTC. Amino acids: CASSFGRHYEQYF.

This clone showed up just once. This sequence joins TRBV7-9 and TRBJ2-5, with 8 nucleotides matching TRBD1. The J call may be incorrect, as the DNA end agrees better with TRBJ2-7. There are 13 residues in the CDR3. The germline gives CDR1 SEHNR, CDR2 FQNEAQ (reference sequence). CDR3 residues: CASSSDRAHEQYF. CDR3 coding DNA: TGTGCCAGCAGCTCGGACAGGGCCCACGAGCAGTACTTC.

The V and J genes are TRBV5-6 and TRBJ2-7; TRBD2 aligns across 12 bases. After removal of 5 bases from V and 0 bases from J, the junction contained 6 bases not matched to a gene. CDR1 is SGHDT and CDR2 is YYEEEE in the germline V gene. The CDR3 totals 16 residues. The CDR3: CASRRGLAGSSYEQYV. DNA for the CDR3: TGTGCCAGCAGGAGGGGACTAGCGGGCAGCTCCTACGAGCAGTACGTC.

This chain uses TRBV5-4 with TRBJ2-1; 11 bases align to TRBD2. From germline, CDR1 is SGHNT and CDR2 YYREEE (reference sequence). This CDR3 has 15 residues. Losses at the gene ends were 4 bases for V and 4 bases for J; bases not matched to a gene: 4. CDR3 sequence (DNA): TGTGCCAGCAGCCCCGGGACTAGCGGTTACAATGAGCAGTTCTTC. This translates into CASSPGTSGYNEQFF.